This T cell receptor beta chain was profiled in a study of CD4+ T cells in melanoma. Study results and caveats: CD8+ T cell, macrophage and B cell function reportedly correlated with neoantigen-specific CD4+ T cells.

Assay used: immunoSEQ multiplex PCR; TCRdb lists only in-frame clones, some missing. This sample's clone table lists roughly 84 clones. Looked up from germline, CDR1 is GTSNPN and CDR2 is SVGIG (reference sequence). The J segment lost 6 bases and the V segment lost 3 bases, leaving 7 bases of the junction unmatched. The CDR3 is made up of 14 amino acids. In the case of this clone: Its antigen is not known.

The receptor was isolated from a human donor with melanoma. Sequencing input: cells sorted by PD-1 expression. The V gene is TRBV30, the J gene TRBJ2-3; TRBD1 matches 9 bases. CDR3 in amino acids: CAWSADRGGDTQYF. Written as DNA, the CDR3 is TGTGCCTGGAGCGCAGACAGGGGGGGGGATACGCAGTATTTT. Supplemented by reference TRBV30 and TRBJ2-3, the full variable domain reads SQTIHQWPATLVQPVGSPLSLECTVEGTSNPNLYWYRQAAGRGLQLLFYSVGIGQISSEVPQNLSASRPQDRQFILSSKKLLLSDSGFYLCAWSADRGGDTQYFGPGTRLTVL.